The following is a T cell receptor beta chain sequence with its context. Its recognized antigen is unknown. Base qualities are not provided; no much larger clone lies one nucleotide away. The junction carries 16 bases between V and J, which are trimmed by 7 bases and 3 bases respectively. In the germline V gene, CDR1 corresponds to MDHEN and CDR2 to SYDVKM. The CDR3 covers 14 residues, taking in both the cysteine and the phenylalanine. The CDR3 DNA has 42 bases and is translated from base 1. This specimen belongs to a study of blood T cell repertoires in COVID-19 (dated by TCRdb to 2018 to 2021). Turning to the overall study: Samples covering the acute and convalescent phases of COVID-19 were provided by collaborators in the United States, Italy and Spain. The material from the prospective study consisted of cDNA or gDNA derived from T cells, B-cell-depleted T cells, or PBMCs. The dataset comprised deeply sampled blood TCRbeta repertoires from subjects exposed to, actively infected with, or recovered from COVID-19. The repertoires were released in a freely available public database meant as a resource for research on the immune response to SARS-CoV-2. Samples were obtained from the ongoing ImmuneRACE study (first 160 participants) and from about 1,300 subjects provided by 6 global collaborators. Nearly every sample came with metadata listing a de-identified subject ID, COVID-19 status, age in years and sex. HLA class I and class II types, where available, came from metadata supplied by the sample provider rather than from assay-based typing. What the work shows at the level of the full study, not this receptor alone: The quantity of clinical and demographic metadata differed by source and by participant and was supplied without curation.

Participants in the prospective study were aged about 18 to 100 years, lived in 20 to 25 United States geographic areas, and enrolled through a virtual design. Cohort assignment in the prospective study relied on participant-reported clinical history from a screening survey and a study questionnaire. Recovered participants in ImmuneRACE Cohort 3 were defined by two consecutive negative NP/OP PCR tests, clearance by a healthcare professional, or resolution of symptoms. Each participant in the prospective study had whole blood, serum and a nasopharyngeal or oropharyngeal swab collected by mobile phlebotomists. Prospective study participants could optionally give additional blood draws and questionnaires over a roughly 2-month period. Before DNA extraction, prospective study blood samples were shipped either frozen or at room temperature. The immunoSEQ Assay, a bias-controlled multiplex PCR, was used to amplify TCRbeta CDR3 regions from genomic DNA. The study's own analysis went as follows. Within the assay, amplification of reference gene primers was used to estimate how many nucleated cells each sample contained. To quantify the absolute abundance of each unique TCRbeta CDR3 rearrangement, sequence reads were collapsed and filtered. For each sample, productive Simpson clonality was calculated as the square root of Simpson's diversity index across productive rearrangements. TCRdb limited this immuneACCESS table to in-frame rearrangements with V and J called. A share of clones is missing; checked studies link under half to unresolved V genes, and the rest is unexplained. V and J calls and clone size are copied from that table; D and trimming were computed from the DNA. The sample records fewer than 350,000 clones, around 89% of which are singletons. Clones ranked in the top ten supply roughly 8.9% of the sample.

The sample taken for sequencing was PBMCs or T cells enriched from blood (not recorded which). The chain was built from TRBV28 and TRBJ2-7; TRBD2 is perhaps the D gene, given 5 matching bases. The clonotype was recovered from a woman in her thirties or forties who had recovered from COVID-19. The nucleotide sequence is TGTGCCAGCACCCTCGCTAGCTCAATCTACGAGCAGTACTTC. It encodes CASTLASSIYEQYF.